This passage covers 2 T cell receptor beta chains from one sample sequenced in a study of shared T cell receptors in the human thymus (dated by TCRdb to the early 2020s). The library was made by the immunoSEQ multiplex PCR assay. The table comes from immuneACCESS by way of TCRdb, which keeps in-frame sequences with V and J called. Part of the clones is missing from these tables; in studies checked, under half for an unresolved V gene and the rest for unknown reasons. The sample table shows over 650,000 clones, and 80% to 90% are seen once. Jointly, the top ten make up more than 0.009% of the sample. This sample was also put to use in a study of human thymus T cells.

The material sequenced was thymocytes. Receptors originate from a boy younger than two with a congenital heart defect. Donor details come from another sample of the same person, matched by shared clones.

The chain is built from TRBV6-5 and TRBJ2-5; 8 bases fit TRBD2. Per the germline V gene, CDR1 is MNHEY and CDR2 is SVGAGI. Trimming removed 2 bases from V and 4 bases from J; junction bases left unmatched: 9. This CDR3 contains 16 residues. CDR3 in amino acids: CASSYEAMSGRETQYF. The DNA for the CDR3 is TGTGCCAGCAGTTACGAAGCCATGAGCGGGAGAGAGACCCAGTACTTC.

This sequence joins TRBV2 and TRBJ2-1; TRBD2 aligns across 7 bases. The CDR3 runs 14 residues. Germline lookup yields CDR1 SNHLY and CDR2 FYNNEI. The CDR3 DNA reads as TGTATGGGAGGGCCTCCCCCATCCTACAATGAGCAGTTCTTC. Its translation: CMGGPPPSYNEQFF.